The text below deals with one TCR beta chain. This clonotype was seen ten or more times. The specificity of this receptor is unknown. No base quality values were provided; no much bigger clone lies one nucleotide off. This sample was taken from a study of T cells in Graves' hyperthyroidism and ophthalmopathy (dated by TCRdb to the late 2010s). Regarding the research as a whole: Peripheral blood samples were taken at initial diagnosis, before any treatment was given. The paper describes TCR Vbeta CDR3 sequencing of roughly 130 peripheral blood samples, made up of roughly 40 ophthalmopathy patients, roughly 75 hyperthyroidism patients and roughly 17 progressor patients. Once sampling was done, hyperthyroidism patients were given methimazole at a starting dose of 30 mg daily, whereas ophthalmopathy patients were given high-dose intravenous methylprednisolone. Thyroid tissue and blood T-cell repertoires from several Graves' hyperthyroidism patients were also compared in the study. A discovery cohort of about 96 patients, 43 with Graves' ophthalmopathy and 55 to 60 with stable Graves' hyperthyroidism, was used to find distinguishing TCR V-J signatures. For training and testing, the 100 or so patients in the discovery cohort were randomly divided in a 7:3 ratio. Prospective prediction of ophthalmopathy was tested in an independent validation cohort consisting of about 19 hyperthyroidism patients and approximately 16 patients who later progressed to ophthalmopathy.

TCR beta CDR3 regions were amplified from RNA transcripts. The TCR CDR3 was subjected to a first round of RT-PCR using the HTBI primer set and the Qiagen OneStep RT-PCR kit. Libraries were constructed in a second round of multiplex PCR, after which size selection and purification were performed. The libraries were sequenced on an Illumina HiSeq2000 using paired-end 100 bp reads. Under the source paper's analysis protocol: Raw data were processed with SOAPnuke, discarding reads with adapters, uncalled bases, mean Phred below 15, or no exact constant-primer or identifier match. High-quality paired reads were merged with COPE v1.2.5, and unique nucleotide sequences were defined as clonotypes. MiTCR v1.1 was used to align clonotypes to the IMGT TRBV, TRBD and TRBJ reference segments. The analysis included only V-J combinations with a frequency above 0.0001, which together covered 99% to 99.2% of the repertoires. The TCS score was defined as F50 (clonal expansion) divided by E x V (chaos), with BLOSUM62-based TCRdist calculated between CDR3 peptides within each V-J. Welch's t-statistics and random forest reduced 450 to 600 V-J features to around 14, which were used in a naive Bayes classifier (R e1071). The raw public data were reprocessed by TCRdb itself: fastp quality trimming at Q25, MiXCR clonotype calling, in-frame beta chains only. Under each unique CDR3 protein, matching rows form one entry showing the most common genes and DNA. The authors' filters were not applied to this entry. In all, the sample holds 400,000 to 500,000 distinct CDR3 sequences, and around 15% of those were seen once. In total, the top ten clones hold approximately 13% of the sample.

Clipping removes 2 bases from V and 7 bases from J, with 9 as the unmatched junction base count. The CDR1 and CDR2 encoded by the germline V gene (reference sequence) are GTSNPN and SVGIG. There are 14 amino acids in the CDR3, from cysteine to phenylalanine inclusive. Only CDR3 DNA remains: 42 bases, in frame from the first base. The paper's findings and limits, for the study overall: In cross-validation, a model built on a 13 V-J signature told ophthalmopathy apart from stable hyperthyroidism with less than 90% sensitivity and 81% to 82% specificity, and in testing the same model reached 80%/75%. Sample size was not statistically predetermined, and blinding of investigators to group allocation was not performed. Most expanded thyroid clonotypes (frequency above 0.001) were also found in blood, which suggests that blood repertoires may mirror thyroid immune responses. In validation, progression to ophthalmopathy was predicted by the model with 70.59% sensitivity and around 76% specificity, a median of around 5.9 months before onset.

Ophthalmopathy patients had moderately to severely active disease, Clinical Activity Score of at least 3, NOSPECS grade of at least 4, and duration under 3 months. Patients with uncontrolled infections, other autoimmune diseases, pregnancy or lactation were excluded. Diagnoses were established on the basis of clinical symptoms, serum thyroxine and TRAb, thyroid ultrasound, and orbital computed tomography. PBMCs were isolated from about 9.1 ml of fresh peripheral blood by Ficoll-Paque density gradient centrifugation. Total RNA was extracted using Trizol reagent, and RNA quality was assessed on an Agilent 2100 Bioanalyzer.

The sequencing input was blood. The rearranged segments are TRBV30 and TRBJ1-1; 8 bases in between match TRBD1. This sequence originates from a man in his late teens or twenties with Graves' ophthalmopathy. The CDR3 region reads CAWSSGQGEIEAFF. The DNA reads as follows: TGTGCCTGGAGTTCAGGACAGGGCGAGATTGAAGCTTTCTTT.